This paragraph covers one T cell receptor beta chain sequence. The antigen it recognizes is unknown. Base quality data are lacking; no much larger clone is found one base away. CDR1 and CDR2, looked up from the germline V gene, are LGHNA and YSLEER. Taken from cysteine to phenylalanine, the CDR3 has 18 residues. Only the CDR3 region is kept as DNA, spanning 54 bases read in frame from base 1. The germline ends are 20 bases apart after V is trimmed by 0 bases and J by 4 bases. This specimen comes from a study of OX40 agonist ivuxolimab in advanced cancers. About the investigation overall: Ivuxolimab was a fully human IgG2 agonistic monoclonal antibody targeting the costimulatory receptor OX40 (CD134). Patients were allowed to have had prior anti-PD-1, anti-PD-L1 or anti-CTLA-4 therapy, and 40% to 45% of the dose-escalation patients had been treated with checkpoint inhibitors. Intravenous ivuxolimab was administered to patients every 2 weeks at six dose levels: 0.01, 0.1, 0.3, 1.5, 3 and 10 mg/kg. The paper covers the monotherapy dose-escalation part of the phase I ivuxolimab trial, which included N = 52 patients. Partial responses occurred in three dose-escalation patients: two with cutaneous melanoma and one with hepatocellular carcinoma. The purpose of peripheral TCRbeta sequencing was to test whether ivuxolimab changed TCR sequence diversity and led to clonal T-cell expansion. Of the 50 or so patients in dose escalation, approximately 20 had hepatocellular carcinoma, some 15 had melanoma, 9 had renal cell carcinoma and 9 had head and neck cancer. A male proportion of 70% to 90% and a mean age of about 60 years, ranging from 23 to 79, were recorded for the dose-escalation cohort. Points the paper makes about the study in general: Low levels of normalized T-cell clonal expansion were also seen in some patients who did not respond. After ivuxolimab, CD8+ T cells had more expanded clones than CD4+ T cells on average. In the 0.1-3.0 mg/kg groups, partial responders were among the patients with the lowest normalized peripheral clonal expansion, particularly in CD8+ T cells. At doses of 0.1 to 3.0 mg/kg, clonal expansion of both CD4+ and CD8+ T cells in blood was seen between baseline and week 6. Antigen specificity was not determined for the clonally expanded peripheral T cells.

Genomic DNA was extracted from sorted cells for sequencing of the TCRbeta CDR3 region. The immunoSEQ Assay was used to sequence the TCRbeta CDR3 regions. Drawn from immuneACCESS, this table holds only the in-frame rearrangements with V and J called that TCRdb kept. Clones are partly lost; checked studies trace under half to an unresolved V gene and leave the rest unexplained. Across this sample there are around 33,000 clones, with roughly 80% seen only once. The ten most abundant clones make up roughly 12% of the sample. Patients with autoimmune disease history or receiving systemic immunosuppression were excluded from the trial. Peripheral blood for TCR sequencing was collected from all dose cohorts at baseline, on cycle 4 day 1, and on cycle 7 day 1. The samples were drawn from a first-in-human, open-label, multicenter phase I dose-escalation trial of ivuxolimab. Adults with locally advanced or metastatic melanoma, renal cell carcinoma, hepatocellular carcinoma or head and neck squamous cell carcinoma were enrolled in the trial. Before TCR sequencing, CD4+ T cells and CD8+ T cells were sorted from peripheral blood as separate populations.

The sample consisted of CD4+ or CD8+ T cells sorted from blood, taken in a trial of the OX40 agonist ivuxolimab. The TCR originated in an adult with an advanced solid tumor such as melanoma, head and neck, liver or kidney cancer. This chain joins TRBV4-3 to TRBJ2-3; possibly the D gene is TRBD2, per 6 matching bases. The sequence in DNA is TGCGCCAGCAGCCAAGACTTTCCCAGGACTTCTAGCGCAGATACGCAGTATTTT. The translation is CASSQDFPRTSSADTQYF.